Listed below are T cell receptor beta chains from one sample, sequenced in a study of cytomegalovirus exposure and HLA in healthy donors. Using immunoSEQ multiplex PCR, the repertoire was profiled, and TCRdb retains in-frame clones only, with some absent. The sample contains 120,000 to 150,000 clones, roughly a tenth of which appear only once. The specimen was PBMCs. Receptors originate from a male donor in good health and CMV-seronegative. The CDR3 runs from the conserved cysteine through the conserved F or W. Fields, in order: D gene, J gene, V gene, clone size, CDR3 DNA, CDR3 protein. A D gene is named only where the DNA matches it firmly. The listing skips clone size in some rows; elsewhere it reads once, few, many or a size class.

>-|TRBJ1-2|TRBV4-3|few
TGCGCCAGCAGCCGAAGGACAGACCGGCCCTTCTATGGCTACACCTTC
CASSRRTDRPFYGYTF
>TRBD2|TRBJ2-7|TRBV19|-
TGTGCCAGTCGTAGTCTAGCGGGGGGGCCGCGTGACGAGCAGTACTTC
CASRSLAGGPRDEQYF
>TRBD2|TRBJ2-7|TRBV4-3|-
TGCGCCAGCAGCTCACTTGACAGCGGGGCCGAGCAGTACTTC
CASSSLDSGAEQYF
>TRBD1|TRBJ2-7|TRBV2|few
TGTGCCAGCAGACCCCACCCGGGACAGGGGCCTTACGAGCAGTACTTC
CASRPHPGQGPYEQYF
>-|TRBJ1-2|TRBV28|few
TGTGCCAGCAGTATCAGGGGCTATGGCTACACCTTC
CASSIRGYGYTF
>TRBD2|TRBJ2-1|TRBV5-6|-
TGTGCCAGCAGCTTGGGGGGACTAGCGGGCAGCTCCTACAATGAGCAGTTCTTC
CASSLGGLAGSSYNEQFF
>TRBD2|TRBJ2-5|TRBV28|few
TGTGCCAGCAGTAGGCAGCGGGAGGCCCCGGTGCACGAGACCCAGTACTTC
CASSRQREAPVHETQYF
>TRBD2|TRBJ2-5|TRBV5-1|-
TGCGCCAGCAGCTTGGCCGGGACTAGCGGGATAACGGGGGAGACCCAGTACTTC
CASSLAGTSGITGETQYF
>-|TRBJ2-7|TRBV28|few
TGTGCCAGCACCGCCGCCAGGCCCTACGAGCAGTACTTC
CASTAARPYEQYF
>-|TRBJ2-1|TRBV5-1|-
TGCGCCAGCAGCTCCCCGGGCAGGGTATTGGGGAATGAGCAGTTCTTC
CASSSPGRVLGNEQFF
>TRBD2|TRBJ2-1|TRBV28|few
TGTGCCAGCAGTCGTTTCCTCCTAGCGGGGGATTACAATGAGCAGTTCTTC
CASSRFLLAGDYNEQFF
>TRBD2|TRBJ2-3|TRBV4-2|-
TGTGCCAGCAGCCTTACTAGCGGGAGAATTTTGGGCACAGATACGCAGTATTTT
CASSLTSGRILGTDTQYF
>TRBD1|TRBJ2-7|TRBV5-1|-
TGCGCCAGCAGCTCCGGCGACAGGGGTCCCTACGAGCAGTACTTC
CASSSGDRGPYEQYF
>TRBD1|TRBJ1-4|TRBV6-6|-
TGTGCCAGCAGGCCGACAGGGCGTAATGAAAAACTGTTTTTT
CASRPTGRNEKLFF
>-|TRBJ1-2|TRBV4-1|few
TGCGCCAGCAGCCAAGGAGGCAGGGGAAGCGGCTACACCTTC
CASSQGGRGSGYTF
>TRBD1|TRBJ1-5|TRBV6-1|-
TGTGCCAGCAGGGGGACAGGGTATCAGCCCCAGCATTTT
CASRGTGYQPQHF
>-|TRBJ2-6|TRBV18|-
TGTGCCAGCTCATTAGCCGGGACATTCCCCGGCTCTGGGGCCAACGTCCTGACTTTC
CASSLAGTFPGSGANVLTF
>TRBD2|TRBJ2-3|TRBV5-6|few
TGTGCCAGCAGCTATGGACTAGCCCCAGATACGCAGTATTTT
CASSYGLAPDTQYF
>TRBD2|TRBJ2-1|TRBV19|-
TGTGCCAGTAAGTCTGGGGAGGGATACAATGAGCAGTTCTTC
CASKSGEGYNEQFF
>TRBD2|TRBJ2-2|TRBV7-3|-
TGTGCCAGCAGCGCTGGACTAGCGGGGGGCGGGGAGCTGTTTTTT
CASSAGLAGGGELFF
>TRBD1|TRBJ2-7|TRBV9|-
TGTGCCAGCAGCGTAGGAGGACAGGGGGCAACCTACGAGCAGTACTTC
CASSVGGQGATYEQYF
>-|TRBJ1-1|TRBV11-2|-
TGTGCCAGAGGGGCTCAGGGGAACACTGAAGCTTTCTTT
CARGAQGNTEAFF
>TRBD1|TRBJ2-5|TRBV28|few
TGTGCCAGCAGTTTAGGGACAGGGTGGGAGACCCAGTACTTC
CASSLGTGWETQYF
>TRBD1|TRBJ2-7|TRBV18|few
TGTGCCAGCTCACCACCGGACAGGGGCAACGAGCAGTACTTC
CASSPPDRGNEQYF
>TRBD1|TRBJ2-7|TRBV11-2|-
TGTGCCAGCAGCTGGGGTGGATTGACAGGGAGAATAGGGTACGAGCAGTACTTC
CASSWGGLTGRIGYEQYF
>-|TRBJ2-5|TRBV7-6|-
TGTGCCAGCAGCTTAGGTCGACTGGGGGGTCTAGAGACCCAGTACTTC
CASSLGRLGGLETQYF
>TRBD1|TRBJ1-5|TRBV28|few
TGTGCCAGCAGTTTATGGGGACAGGGCGTGAGGCCCCAGCATTTT
CASSLWGQGVRPQHF
>-|TRBJ2-1|TRBV28|few
TGTGCCAGCAGTTTTTCTGGGGGCCCGCAGTTCTTC
CASSFSGGPQFF
>-|TRBJ2-2|TRBV19|few
TGTGCCAGTAGTATATGGGTAGGGGTGAACACCGGGGAGCTGTTTTTT
CASSIWVGVNTGELFF
>-|TRBJ2-7|TRBV7-2|few
TGTGCCAGCAGCTTAGCGCTGAGACTAGGCACCTACGAGCAGTACTTC
CASSLALRLGTYEQYF
>-|TRBJ2-2|TRBV7-6|few
TGTGCCAGCAGCCCCGAGGGGGGGCCGAACACCGGGGAGCTGTTTTTT
CASSPEGGPNTGELFF
>-|TRBJ2-7|TRBV6-5|few
TGTGCCAGCAGTTACTCGTTAGCACGGTCCTACGAGCAGTACTTC
CASSYSLARSYEQYF
>-|TRBJ1-4|TRBV2|few
TGTGCCGGGGGGGGGACTAGTGGTGCAAAACTGTTTTTT
CAGGGTSGAKLFF
>-|TRBJ1-3|TRBV28|-
TGTGCCAGCAGCCCTGGGGGGGCGTACTCTGGAAACACCATATATTTT
CASSPGGAYSGNTIYF
>TRBD2|TRBJ2-1|TRBV5-4|-
TGTGCCAGCAGCTTGTGGACTAGCGGACGGGATGAGCAGTTCTTC
CASSLWTSGRDEQFF
>-|TRBJ2-7|TRBV28|few
TGTGCCAGCAGTTTGAGGGCAGGGGACGCCGAGCAGTACTTC
CASSLRAGDAEQYF
>-|TRBJ1-5|TRBV6-1|-
TGTGCCAGCAGTGAACAAGCGGGTGGAGAGATGCCCCAGCATTTT
CASSEQAGGEMPQHF